This TCR beta chain was obtained from a study of blood T cells in healthy people across ages. A second about 7 to 11 cycle PCR used barcoded and J-beta primers. Each cDNA molecule received a tag from a template-switch adaptor that had 12 random nucleotides. TCRdb passed the 5' RACE reads through MiXCR, listing each CDR3 protein once. The table includes 1.5 million to 2 million distinct CDR3 sequences, about 50% detected once. Study-wide results and limits: Those diversity estimates obtained from one million T cells were thought to be underestimates.

Germline CDR1 MNHNS, CDR2 SASEGT. This CDR3 has 14 amino acids. V was cut by 3 bases and J by 6 bases, with 12 bases left in between. Points on this clonotype: Its antigen is undetermined.

The sample consisted of blood. This TCR derives from a woman aged 40 to 50 in good health. The gene calls are TRBV6-1 and TRBJ2-1; tentatively, D is TRBD2 (5 bases). The CDR3 region is CASSDPGMVNEQFF. CDR3 bases: TGTGCCAGCAGTGACCCGGGGATGGTCAATGAGCAGTTCTTC.